These T cell receptor beta chains were read from a single sample in a study of naive and memory T cell subsets. TCRdb re-called the UMI-ligation and nested PCR reads with MiXCR, one entry per CDR3 protein. The sample holds 70,000 to 95,000 distinct CDR3 sequences; approximately 6.5% are singletons and the top ten take around 1.5%. The material sequenced was central memory CD4+ T cells from blood. The receptors were sampled from a human donor in good health. Each CDR3 is given with its conserved first and last residue. Fields, in order: V gene, D gene, clone size, J gene, CDR3 protein, CDR3 DNA. The D gene is left open where the match is weak. Not every row has a clone size; where given, it reads once, few, many or a size class.

TRBV27	TRBD1	few	TRBJ1-6	CASSKSRDRTVSPLHF	TGTGCCAGCAGTAAATCGAGGGACAGGACGGTATCACCCCTCCACTTT
TRBV6-2/TRBV6-3	TRBD1	-	TRBJ1-1	CASRREQGASRDAFF	TGTGCCAGCAGAAGAGAACAGGGGGCGAGCCGTGATGCTTTCTTT
TRBV7-2	-	many	TRBJ2-4	CASSPRTDLSIQYF	TGTGCCAGCAGCCCGCGGACGGACTTAAGCATTCAGTACTTC
TRBV7-6	-	-	TRBJ2-4	CVSSMNRVDIQYF	TGTGTCAGCAGCATGAACAGGGTAGACATTCAGTACTTC
TRBV10-3	-	many	TRBJ1-4	CAISPSGLTNEKLFF	TGTGCCATCAGTCCTTCGGGGTTGACTAATGAAAAACTGTTTTTT
TRBV7-2	TRBD2	many	TRBJ2-3	CASTGLAGGGSTDTQYF	TGTGCCAGCACCGGACTAGCGGGGGGGGGCAGCACAGATACGCAGTATTTT
TRBV18	TRBD1	many	TRBJ2-3	CASSAGTASTDTQYF	TGTGCCAGCTCAGCTGGGACAGCTAGCACAGATACGCAGTATTTT
TRBV7-6	-	many	TRBJ2-1	CASSLENGWYSYNEQFF	TGTGCCAGCAGCTTAGAAAATGGCTGGTACTCCTACAATGAGCAGTTCTTC
TRBV30	-	few	TRBJ1-3	CAGTGTTRNTIYF	TGTGCCGGGACCGGGACAACGAGAAACACCATATATTTT
TRBV10-3	-	many	TRBJ1-5	CAISGQRNQPQHF	TGTGCCATCAGTGGGCAGAGGAATCAGCCCCAGCATTTT
TRBV7-8	-	few	TRBJ2-6	CASSLYRDSGANVLTF	TGTGCCAGCAGCCTATACAGGGATTCTGGGGCCAACGTCCTGACTTTC
TRBV25-1	TRBD2	-	TRBJ2-7	CASSGSSGKGWYPYEQYF	TGTGCCAGCAGTGGGTCTAGCGGGAAAGGGTGGTATCCCTACGAGCAGTACTTC
TRBV6-2/TRBV6-3	-	many	TRBJ2-2	CASSYQGKGNTGELFF	TGTGCCAGCAGTTATCAGGGGAAAGGAAACACCGGGGAGCTGTTTTTT
TRBV9	TRBD2	few	TRBJ2-1	CASSAHYRAGADYNEQFF	TGTGCCAGCAGCGCCCACTACAGAGCGGGGGCCGATTACAATGAGCAGTTCTTC
TRBV24-1	TRBD2	many	TRBJ2-3	CATSDYSGRADTQYF	TGTGCCACCAGTGATTATAGCGGGAGGGCAGATACGCAGTATTTT
TRBV29-1	TRBD1	few	TRBJ2-1	CSVERQGRDNEQFF	TGCAGCGTTGAACGACAGGGACGAGACAATGAGCAGTTCTTC
TRBV6-2/TRBV6-3	-	many	TRBJ1-1	CASSFRGTEAFF	TGTGCCAGCAGTTTCCGGGGAACTGAAGCTTTCTTT
TRBV20-1	-	-	TRBJ2-2	CSAGTGNTGELFF	TGCAGTGCCGGGACGGGGAACACCGGGGAGCTGTTTTTT
TRBV20-1	-	many	TRBJ1-3	CSARDLGGNTIYF	TGCAGTGCTAGAGACCTAGGGGGAAACACCATATATTTT
TRBV29-1	-	-	TRBJ2-1	CSGVDWSGGNEQFF	TGCAGCGGTGTTGACTGGTCCGGGGGCAATGAGCAGTTCTTC
TRBV12-3/TRBV12-4	-	many	TRBJ1-4	CASTKTVPREEKLFF	TGTGCCAGCACTAAAACGGTCCCACGAGAGGAAAAACTGTTTTTT
TRBV7-2	-	many	TRBJ1-5	CASSLGDLRNQPQHF	TGTGCCAGCAGCTTGGGGGACCTCCGCAATCAGCCCCAGCATTTT
TRBV7-6	-	many	TRBJ1-4	CASSLVSNEKLFF	TGTGCCAGCAGCTTAGTCTCTAATGAAAAACTGTTTTTT
TRBV20-1	-	many	TRBJ2-1	CSAAPSSYNEQFF	TGCAGTGCCGCTCCTAGCTCCTACAATGAGCAGTTCTTC
TRBV6-2/TRBV6-3	-	few	TRBJ2-1	CASSTGTPGREQFF	TGTGCCAGCAGCACCGGGACACCGGGAAGGGAGCAGTTCTTC
TRBV13	-	many	TRBJ1-2	CASSLSGEAGYTF	TGTGCCAGCAGCCTATCAGGGGAGGCTGGCTACACCTTC
TRBV11-3	-	-	TRBJ2-1	CASSVGGGANNEQFF	TGTGCCAGCAGCGTCGGTGGGGGGGCCAACAATGAGCAGTTCTTC
TRBV19	-	-	TRBJ2-7	CASSVTSYSPEQYF	TGTGCCAGTAGTGTCACTAGTTATTCGCCCGAGCAGTACTTC